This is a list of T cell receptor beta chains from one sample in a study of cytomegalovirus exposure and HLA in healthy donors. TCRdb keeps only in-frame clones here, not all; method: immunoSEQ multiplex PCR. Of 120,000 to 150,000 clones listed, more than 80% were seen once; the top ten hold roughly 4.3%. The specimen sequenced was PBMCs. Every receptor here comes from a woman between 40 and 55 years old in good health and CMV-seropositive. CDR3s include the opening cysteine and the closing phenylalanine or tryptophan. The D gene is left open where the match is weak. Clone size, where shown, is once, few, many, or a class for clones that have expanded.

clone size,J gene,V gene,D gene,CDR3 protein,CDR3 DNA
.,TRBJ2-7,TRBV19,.,CASSRQDTSYEQYF,TGTGCCAGTAGCCGACAGGACACCTCCTACGAGCAGTACTTC
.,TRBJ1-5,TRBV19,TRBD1,CATSDRARQPQHF,TGTGCCACCAGCGACAGGGCCCGGCAGCCCCAGCATTTT
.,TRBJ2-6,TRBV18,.,CASSLQGTGANVLTF,TGTGCCAGCTCACTTCAGGGGACTGGGGCCAACGTCCTGACTTTC
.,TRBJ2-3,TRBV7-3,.,CASSLGKSTDTQYF,TGTGCCAGCAGCTTGGGCAAGAGCACAGATACGCAGTATTTT
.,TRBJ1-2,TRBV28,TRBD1,CASSVPTGRNYGYTF,TGTGCCAGCAGCGTCCCGACAGGGCGCAACTATGGCTACACCTTC
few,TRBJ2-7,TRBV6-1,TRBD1,CASSASGQGYEQYF,TGTGCCAGCAGTGCGTCGGGACAGGGCTACGAGCAGTACTTC
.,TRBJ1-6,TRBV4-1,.,CASSVRGSTEHNSPLHF,TGCGCCAGCAGCGTAAGAGGGAGCACGGAACATAATTCACCCCTCCACTTT
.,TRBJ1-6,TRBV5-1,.,CASSLEQIDNSPLHF,TGCGCCAGCAGCTTGGAACAGATAGATAATTCACCCCTCCACTTT
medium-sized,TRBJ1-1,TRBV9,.,CASSVAGSGTEAFF,TGTGCCAGCAGCGTAGCTGGGTCGGGCACTGAAGCTTTCTTT
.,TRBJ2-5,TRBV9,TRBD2,CASSSRAGRQETQYF,TGTGCCAGCAGCTCCAGAGCGGGGAGGCAAGAGACCCAGTACTTC
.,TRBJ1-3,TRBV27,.,CASSLQRSPGVGGNTIYF,TGTGCCAGCAGTTTGCAACGTTCGCCGGGGGTGGGTGGAAACACCATATATTTT
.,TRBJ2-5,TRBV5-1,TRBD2,CASSPEGLGGETQYF,TGCGCCAGCAGCCCGGAGGGACTAGGAGGAGAGACCCAGTACTTC
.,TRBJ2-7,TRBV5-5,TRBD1,CASSLAGGTGPLYEQYF,TGTGCCAGCAGCTTGGCCGGGGGGACAGGGCCCCTTTACGAGCAGTACTTC
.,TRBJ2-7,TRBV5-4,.,CASSLAGAGASYEQYF,TGTGCCAGCAGCTTGGCCGGCGCAGGGGCATCCTACGAGCAGTACTTC
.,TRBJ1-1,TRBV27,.,CASSLGRRRDTEAFF,TGTGCCAGCAGTTTAGGGCGACGGAGGGACACTGAAGCTTTCTTT
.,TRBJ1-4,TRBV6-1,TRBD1,CASSQDRGAWKLFF,TGTGCCAGCAGCCAAGACAGGGGAGCGTGGAAACTGTTTTTT
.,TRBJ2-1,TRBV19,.,CASSIGGTLYNEQFF,TGTGCCAGTAGTATTGGAGGGACCCTTTACAATGAGCAGTTCTTC
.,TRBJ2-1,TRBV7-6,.,CASSLWSRGASYNEQFF,TGTGCCAGCAGCTTGTGGTCCCGGGGGGCGAGTTACAATGAGCAGTTCTTC
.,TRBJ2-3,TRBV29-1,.,CSARNRLLTDTQYF,TGCAGCGCCCGGAACAGGCTCCTCACAGATACGCAGTATTTT
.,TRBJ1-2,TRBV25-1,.,CASSPGAHGYTF,TGTGCCAGCAGCCCCGGAGCCCATGGCTACACCTTC
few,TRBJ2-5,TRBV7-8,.,CAITGRGETQYF,TGTGCCATCACCGGTAGGGGTGAGACCCAGTACTTC
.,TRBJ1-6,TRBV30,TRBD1,CAWETGGSYNSPLHF,TGTGCCTGGGAGACAGGGGGTTCCTATAATTCACCCCTCCACTTT
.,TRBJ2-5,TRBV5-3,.,CARSLKGPEETQYF,TGTGCCAGAAGCCTGAAAGGCCCGGAGGAGACCCAGTACTTC
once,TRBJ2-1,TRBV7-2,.,CASSLVSTYNEQFF,TGTGCCAGCAGCTTAGTTTCTACCTACAATGAGCAGTTCTTC
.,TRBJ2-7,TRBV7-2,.,CASSLADRQAYEQYF,TGTGCCAGCAGCTTAGCGGACCGACAGGCCTACGAGCAGTACTTC
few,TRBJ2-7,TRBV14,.,CASSQRAGLSFAYEQYF,TGTGCCAGCAGCCAAAGAGCAGGTCTCTCCTTTGCCTACGAGCAGTACTTC
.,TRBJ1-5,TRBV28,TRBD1,CAGAPVGRLGQQLNSNQPQHF,TGTGCCGGGGCCCCGGTAGGCCGTTTGGGACAGCAGTTAAATAGCAATCAGCCCCAGCATTTT
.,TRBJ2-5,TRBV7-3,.,CASSLTGARETQYF,TGTGCCAGCAGCTTAACGGGGGCGCGGGAGACCCAGTACTTC
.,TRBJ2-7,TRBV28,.,CASRGHRVLREQYF,TGTGCCAGCCGAGGGCACAGGGTATTGCGGGAGCAGTACTTC
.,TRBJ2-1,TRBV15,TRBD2,CATSRDLLLAGKGQQFF,TGTGCCACCAGCAGAGATCTCTTGCTAGCGGGAAAAGGTCAGCAGTTCTTC
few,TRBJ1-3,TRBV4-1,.,CASSHSSSGNTIYF,TGCGCCAGCAGCCATTCCAGCTCTGGAAACACCATATATTTT
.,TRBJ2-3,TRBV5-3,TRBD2,CARKGGREGKDTQYF,TGTGCCAGAAAAGGGGGGCGGGAGGGAAAAGATACGCAGTATTTT
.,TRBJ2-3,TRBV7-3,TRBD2,CASSWSGKFDTQYF,TGTGCCAGCAGCTGGAGCGGGAAGTTTGATACGCAGTATTTT
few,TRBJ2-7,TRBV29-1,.,CSVVPSSYEQYF,TGCAGCGTCGTTCCGTCTAGCTACGAGCAGTACTTC
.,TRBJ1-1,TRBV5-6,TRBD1,CASSLPGQRTFEAFF,TGTGCCAGCAGCTTGCCGGGACAGCGAACTTTTGAAGCTTTCTTT
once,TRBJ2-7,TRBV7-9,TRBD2,CASSFSAGGPGSYEQYF,TGTGCCAGCAGCTTTTCAGCGGGAGGGCCCGGCTCCTACGAGCAGTACTTC
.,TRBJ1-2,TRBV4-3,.,CASSQDTGFPAYGYTF,TGCGCCAGCAGCCAAGACACAGGGTTTCCTGCCTATGGCTACACCTTC
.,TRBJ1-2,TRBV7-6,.,CASSSGPRGYGYTF,TGTGCCAGCAGCTCCGGGCCCCGGGGCTATGGCTACACCTTC
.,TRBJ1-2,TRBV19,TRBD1,CASSTLDGQGRDGYTF,TGTGCCAGTAGTACCCTGGACGGACAGGGGAGGGATGGCTACACCTTC
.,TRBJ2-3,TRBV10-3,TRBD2,CAISVSTPGLAGTDTQYF,TGTGCCATCAGTGTTTCAACCCCGGGACTAGCGGGCACAGATACGCAGTATTTT
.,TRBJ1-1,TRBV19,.,CASDFRGSANTEAFF,TGTGCCAGCGATTTCCGGGGGTCTGCGAACACTGAAGCTTTCTTT
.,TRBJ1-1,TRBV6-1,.,CASSEATAANTEAFF,TGTGCCAGCAGTGAAGCGACCGCGGCAAACACTGAAGCTTTCTTT
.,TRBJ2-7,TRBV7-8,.,CASSSPGTTIYEQYF,TGTGCCAGCAGCTCGCCCGGGACAACGATCTACGAGCAGTACTTC
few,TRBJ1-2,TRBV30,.,CAWSRPLAGYGYTF,TGTGCCTGGAGTCGACCCTTGGCAGGCTATGGCTACACCTTC
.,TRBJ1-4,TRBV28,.,CASRPLQESGEKLFF,TGTGCCAGCAGACCCTTACAGGAAAGCGGGGAAAAACTGTTTTTT
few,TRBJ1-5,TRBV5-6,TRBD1,CASSLSGGQPQHF,TGTGCCAGCAGCTTGTCAGGGGGCCAGCCCCAGCATTTT
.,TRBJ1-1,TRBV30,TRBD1,CAWSLRRGQGARAFF,TGTGCCTGGAGTTTACGGCGGGGACAGGGCGCTCGAGCTTTCTTT
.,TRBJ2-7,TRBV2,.,CASNGRDEQYF,TGTGCCAGCAATGGCAGGGACGAGCAGTACTTC
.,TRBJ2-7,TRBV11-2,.,CASSLDGRELYEQYF,TGTGCCAGCAGCTTAGACGGCAGGGAACTCTACGAGCAGTACTTC
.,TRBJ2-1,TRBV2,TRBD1,CASRLDRGAHNEQFF,TGTGCCAGCAGACTCGACAGGGGGGCTCACAATGAGCAGTTCTTC
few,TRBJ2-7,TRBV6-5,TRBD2,CASKGTNSYEQYF,TGTGCCAGCAAAGGGACTAACTCCTACGAGCAGTACTTC
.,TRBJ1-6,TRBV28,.,CASSNPGGGLDSPLHF,TGTGCCAGCAGCAACCCTGGCGGGGGGCTTGATTCACCCCTCCACTTT
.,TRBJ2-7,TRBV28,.,CASSLGQHSYEQYF,TGTGCCAGCAGTTTAGGGCAGCACTCCTACGAGCAGTACTTC
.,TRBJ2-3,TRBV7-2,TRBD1,CASSSRQGASTDTQYF,TGTGCCAGCAGCTCCCGCCAGGGGGCAAGCACAGATACGCAGTATTTT
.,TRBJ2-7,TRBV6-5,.,CASSFGDEQYF,TGTGCCAGCAGTTTCGGGGACGAGCAGTACTTC
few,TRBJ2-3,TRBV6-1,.,CATPEGGRTDTQYF,TGTGCCACCCCGGAGGGGGGGCGCACAGATACGCAGTATTTT
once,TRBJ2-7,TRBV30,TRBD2,CAWRVGAGGPSYEQYF,TGTGCCTGGCGAGTAGGAGCGGGAGGGCCCTCCTACGAGCAGTACTTC
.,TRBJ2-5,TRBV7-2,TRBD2,CASSVTLGGGEETQYF,TGTGCCAGCAGCGTCACTCTGGGCGGGGGGGAAGAGACCCAGTACTTC
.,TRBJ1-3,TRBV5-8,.,CASSLAGGAGNTIYF,TGTGCCAGCAGCTTGGCCGGGGGGGCTGGAAACACCATATATTTT
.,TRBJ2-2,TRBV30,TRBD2,CAWRNGGGFAGELFF,TGTGCCTGGAGAAACGGGGGGGGATTCGCCGGGGAGCTGTTTTTT